Below, 15 T cell receptor beta chains from the same sample are listed, as sequenced in a study of T-cell memory formation after mild COVID-19. One entry per CDR3 protein, called by TCRdb with MiXCR from the 5' RACE reads. The repertoire holds a few hundred thousand distinct CDR3 sequences, with around a tenth as singletons. The sample taken for sequencing was PBMCs or a T cell subset sorted from them (not recorded which). The receptor source for this set is a man between 18 and 35 years old who had mild COVID-19 (a few samples of this study predate the infection). Cell type and time point are not known.

The CDR3 DNA follows: TGCGCAATCCCACAAGGACCCACAGATACGCAGTATTTT. Its protein product is CAIPQGPTDTQYF. The chain joins TRBV20-1 to TRBJ2-3; D unresolved. The CDR3 loop spans 13 amino acids. Germline-derived CDR1 and CDR2 are DFQATT and SNEGSKA (reference sequence).

In its sample, this clonotype was seen many times. V usage is TRBV6-5 and J usage is TRBJ1-1, with D tentatively TRBD1 (5 bases). CDR3 length equals 11 residues. Trimming pared 6 bases from V and 5 bases from J, leaving 7 bases between. Germline loops: CDR1 MNHEY, CDR2 SVGAGI. The CDR3 loop reads CASRGETEAFF. The CDR3 DNA follows: TGTGCCAGCAGAGGGGAGACTGAAGCTTTCTTT.

This clonotype was counted a few times. The rearrangement joins TRBV5-5 to TRBJ1-3, with D unclear. Germline V gene sequence: CDR1 SGHKS, CDR2 YYEKEE (reference sequence). This CDR3 is built from 13 residues. V gave up 7 bases and J gave up 0 bases, with 8 bases separating them. The CDR3 protein is CASEYGSGNTIYF. The CDR3, as DNA: TGTGCCAGCGAGTATGGCTCTGGAAACACCATATATTTT.

This clonotype occurred a few times. The chain joins TRBV7-7 to TRBJ2-2; 11 nucleotides align to TRBD1. V dropped 3 bases and J dropped 6; count of bases not matched to a gene: 15. This CDR3 spans 19 amino acids. CDR1 SSHAT and CDR2 FNYEAQ come from the germline V gene (reference sequence). CDR3 sequence reads: CASSLRLWGQGDRAGELFF. CDR3 nucleotide sequence: TGTGCCAGCAGCTTGCGGCTTTGGGGACAGGGGGACCGCGCCGGGGAGCTGTTTTTT.

The rearrangement uses TRBV25-1 and TRBJ2-3, with D possibly being TRBD2 (7 bases). The CDR3 is made up of 16 amino acids. Germline V gives CDR1 MGHDK, CDR2 SYGVNS. The germline V and J ends were trimmed by 1 base and 3 bases, with 14 bases remaining between them. This chain's CDR3 is CASSESAGAGTDTQYF. As DNA, the CDR3 is TGTGCCAGCAGTGAATCCGCGGGGGCCGGGACAGATACGCAGTATTTT.

This clonotype was seen ten or more times. The J gene is TRBJ2-2, the V gene TRBV25-1; 9 bases match TRBD1. The CDR3 contains 14 residues. In germline, CDR1 is MGHDK, CDR2 SYGVNS. Trimming cost V 4 bases and J 3 bases; bases outside gene matches: 0. The DNA for the CDR3 is TGTGCCAGCAGTGGGACAGGGGACACCGGGGAGCTGTTTTTT. It codes for CASSGTGDTGELFF.

This clonotype has only a few counts. The chain joins TRBV20-1 to TRBJ2-2; 9 bases align to TRBD1. Germline values: CDR1 DFQATT, CDR2 SNEGSKA (reference sequence). V shed 2 bases and J 4 bases; nucleotides not matched to a gene: 2. There are 14 residues in the CDR3. CDR3 residues: CSARPGQGTGELFF. DNA of the CDR3: TGCAGTGCTAGACCGGGACAGGGCACCGGGGAGCTGTTTTTT.

This clonotype was detected many times. This rearrangement joins TRBV6-2 or TRBV6-3 to TRBJ2-5, with 8 positions matching TRBD1. V trimming: 8 bases; J trimming: 5 bases; junction bases outside the gene matches: 10. Per germline, CDR1 MNHEY and CDR2 SVGEGT. The CDR3 contains 14 residues. DNA for the CDR3: TGTGCCAGCGCGACGACAGGGGTATCGGAGACCCAGTACTTC. Protein product: CASATTGVSETQYF.

V gene TRBV12-3 or TRBV12-4 combines with J gene TRBJ1-1; D unclear. The CDR3 covers 13 residues. The V and J ends lost 5 bases and 3 bases respectively, with 10 bases between them. CDR3 coding DNA: TGTGCCAGCAGTCCGAACACGGACACTGAAGCTTTCTTT. This encodes CASSPNTDTEAFF.

This clonotype was counted only a few times. J is TRBJ1-5 and V is TRBV7-2; no firm D call. The CDR3 contains 16 residues. Germline V CDR1 and CDR2: SGHTA, FQGNSA. V was pared by 6 bases and J by 9 bases, with 24 bases between. CDR3 loop: CASREPRGGRMGPQHF. The CDR3, as DNA: TGTGCCAGCAGAGAGCCCCGGGGAGGGCGCATGGGGCCCCAGCATTTT.

This clonotype turned up a few times. This rearrangement joins TRBV6-5 to TRBJ2-7, with 9 nucleotides matching TRBD1. V was pared by 2 bases and J by 6 bases, with 11 bases of the junction left unmatched. This CDR3 spans 16 amino acids. CDR1 is MNHEY and CDR2 is SVGAGI in the germline V gene. The CDR3, as DNA: TGTGCCAGCAGTTACACTACAGGGGGCGGAATCTTCGAGCAGTACTTC. Its translation is CASSYTTGGGIFEQYF.

This clonotype was seen more than once but under ten times. The rearrangement links TRBV27 to TRBJ1-5; 8 bases are a match to TRBD1. The J segment lost 1 base and the V segment lost 6 bases, leaving 23 bases of the junction unmatched. Germline V gene sequence: CDR1 MNHEY, CDR2 SMNVEV (reference sequence). CDR3 size: 21 residues. This CDR3 is CASSSGGLRGVDIWSNQPQHF. As DNA, the CDR3 is TGTGCCAGCAGCTCAGGGGGCTTGAGGGGGGTAGACATCTGGAGCAATCAGCCCCAGCATTTT.

This chain connects TRBV5-1 to TRBJ2-5, with 9 bases lining up with TRBD1. Germline V gene lookup returns CDR1 SGHRS and CDR2 YFSETQ. Trimming removed 0 bases from V and 1 base from J; junction bases left unmatched: 1. The CDR3 is 15 residues long. This CDR3 is CASSLGDRAQETQYF. CDR3 coding DNA: TGCGCCAGCAGCTTGGGGGACAGGGCCCAAGAGACCCAGTACTTC.

This clonotype was detected only a few times. The V call is TRBV28, the J call TRBJ1-5, with a possible D match to TRBD1 (5 bases). Germline V gene sequence: CDR1 MDHEN, CDR2 SYDVKM. The CDR3 loop spans 15 amino acids. The V gene lost 2 bases and the J gene lost 8 bases, with 16 bases spanning the gap. The DNA of the CDR3 is TGTGCCAGCAGTTTACCAGGGCAGGGCGGGAAGCCCCAGCATTTT. Protein sequence: CASSLPGQGGKPQHF.

There are a few counts of this clonotype. The chain uses TRBV5-1 and TRBJ2-1; a possible D gene is TRBD2 (7 bases). V lost 4 bases to trimming and J lost 8 bases, with 22 bases between them. This CDR3 has 16 amino acids. Germline V gene lookup returns CDR1 SGHRS and CDR2 YFSETQ. The CDR3, as DNA: TGCGCCAGCAGCCGGGGGGCACTAGCTCAAATGGATGAGCAGTTCTTC. As protein: CASSRGALAQMDEQFF. Looking up the rest from reference TRBV5-1 and TRBJ2-1 gives the full variable domain: KAGVTQTPRYLIKTRGQQVTLSCSPISGHRSVSWYQQTPGQGLQFLFEYFSETQRNKGNFPGRFSGRQFSNSRSEMNVSTLELGDSALYLCASSRGALAQMDEQFFGPGTRLTVL.